This T cell receptor (beta chain) stems from a study of control samples from healthy donors and cancer patients. Using immunoSEQ multiplex PCR, the repertoire was profiled, and TCRdb retains in-frame clones only, with some absent. The sample lists 65,000 to 90,000 clones, roughly nine tenths occurring once. This CDR3 region has 15 residues. In germline, CDR1 is SGHTA, CDR2 FQGNSA. V was pared by 0 bases and J by 9 bases, with 5 bases of the junction left unmatched. Sequenced sample: PBMCs. This sequence originates from a woman between 45 and 65 years old with colorectal cancer. The rearrangement uses TRBV7-2 and TRBJ2-1; 10 positions match TRBD2. Here the CDR3 reads CASSLASGGLGEQFF. The CDR3 nucleotides are TGTGCCAGCAGCTTAGCTAGCGGGGGGCTGGGTGAGCAGTTCTTC.